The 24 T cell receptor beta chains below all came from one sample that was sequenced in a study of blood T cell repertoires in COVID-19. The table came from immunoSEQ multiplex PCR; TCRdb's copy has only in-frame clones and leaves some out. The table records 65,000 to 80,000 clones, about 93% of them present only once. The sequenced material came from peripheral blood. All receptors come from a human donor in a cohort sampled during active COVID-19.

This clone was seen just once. The CDR3 nucleotides are TGCGCCAGCATCGCGGGGGATGGCGAGCAGTTCTTC. Amino acids: CASIAGDGEQFF. The chain is built from TRBV10-1 and TRBJ2-1, with 7 bases fitting TRBD2. The germline gives CDR1 WNHNN, CDR2 SYGVQD (reference sequence). Trimming removed 7 bases from V and 10 bases from J; junction bases left unmatched: 7. This CDR3 comprises 12 residues.

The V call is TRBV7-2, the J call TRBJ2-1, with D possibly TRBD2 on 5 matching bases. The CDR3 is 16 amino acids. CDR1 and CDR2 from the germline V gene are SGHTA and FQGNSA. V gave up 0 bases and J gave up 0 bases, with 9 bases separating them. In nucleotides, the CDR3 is TGTGCCAGCAGCTTAGCGTTGGGGAGCTCCTACAATGAGCAGTTCTTC. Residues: CASSLALGSSYNEQFF.

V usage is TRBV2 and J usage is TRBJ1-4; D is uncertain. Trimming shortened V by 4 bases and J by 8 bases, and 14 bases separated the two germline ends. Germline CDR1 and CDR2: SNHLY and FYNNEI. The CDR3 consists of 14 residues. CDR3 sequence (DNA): TGTGCCAGCAGTGTATTACCGGGAGAAGAAAAACTGTTTTTT. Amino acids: CASSVLPGEEKLFF.

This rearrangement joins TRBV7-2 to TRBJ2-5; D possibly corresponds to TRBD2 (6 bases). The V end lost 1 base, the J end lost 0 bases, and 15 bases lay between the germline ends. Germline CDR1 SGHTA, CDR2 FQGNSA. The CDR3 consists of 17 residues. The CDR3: CASSLGFLGGYQETQYF. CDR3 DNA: TGTGCCAGCAGCTTAGGTTTTCTAGGAGGGTACCAAGAGACCCAGTACTTC. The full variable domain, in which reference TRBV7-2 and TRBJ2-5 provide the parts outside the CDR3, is GAGVSQSPSNKVTEKGKDVELRCDPISGHTALYWYRQSLGQGLEFLIYFQGNSAPDKSGLPSDRFSAERTGGSVSTLTIQRTQQEDSAVYLCASSLGFLGGYQETQYFGPGTRLLVL.

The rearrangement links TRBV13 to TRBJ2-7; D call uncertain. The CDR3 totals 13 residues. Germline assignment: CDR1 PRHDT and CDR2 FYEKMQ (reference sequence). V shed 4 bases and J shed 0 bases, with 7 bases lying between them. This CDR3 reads CASSSASSYEQYF. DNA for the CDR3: TGTGCCAGCAGCTCCGCGAGCTCCTACGAGCAGTACTTC.

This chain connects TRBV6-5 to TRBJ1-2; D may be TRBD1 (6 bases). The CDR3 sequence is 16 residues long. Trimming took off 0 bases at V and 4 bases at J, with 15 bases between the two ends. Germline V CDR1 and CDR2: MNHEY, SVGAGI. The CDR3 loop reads CASSYSWTAMIYGYTF. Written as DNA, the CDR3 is TGTGCCAGCAGTTACTCGTGGACAGCAATGATCTATGGCTACACCTTC.

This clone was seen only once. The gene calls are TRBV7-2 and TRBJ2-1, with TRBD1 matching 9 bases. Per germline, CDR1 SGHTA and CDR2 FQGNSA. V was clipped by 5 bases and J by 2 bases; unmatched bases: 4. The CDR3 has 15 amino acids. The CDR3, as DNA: TGTGCCAGCAGCATTACAGGGGGCGCCTACAATGAGCAGTTCTTC. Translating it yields CASSITGGAYNEQFF.

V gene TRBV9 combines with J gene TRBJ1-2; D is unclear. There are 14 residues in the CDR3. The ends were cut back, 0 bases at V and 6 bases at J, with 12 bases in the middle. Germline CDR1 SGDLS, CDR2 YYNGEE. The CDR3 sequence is CASSVGPGRDGYTF. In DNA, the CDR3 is TGTGCCAGCAGCGTAGGGCCGGGAAGAGATGGCTACACCTTC.

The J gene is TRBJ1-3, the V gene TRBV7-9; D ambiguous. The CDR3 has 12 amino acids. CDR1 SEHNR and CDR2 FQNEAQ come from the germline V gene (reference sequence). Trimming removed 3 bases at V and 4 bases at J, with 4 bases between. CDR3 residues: CASSLQGNTIYF. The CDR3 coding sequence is TGTGCCAGCAGCTTGCAGGGAAACACCATATATTTT.

In DNA form, the CDR3 reads TGTGCCAGTAGTATTTTCTGGACAGGAGAGAACTATGGCTACACCTTC. It specifies CASSIFWTGENYGYTF. The V call is TRBV19, the J call TRBJ1-2; 7 nucleotides line up with TRBD1. V was pared by 3 bases and J by 2 bases, with 9 bases of the junction left unmatched. In germline, CDR1 is LNHDA, CDR2 SQIVND (reference sequence). The CDR3 runs to 16 residues.

As DNA, the CDR3 is TGTGCCAGTAGTATCTTCGGACAGGGGAACACTGAAGCTTTCTTT. It encodes CASSIFGQGNTEAFF. The rearrangement uses TRBV19 and TRBJ1-1, with 8 bases lining up with TRBD1. The CDR3 has 15 amino acids. V gave up 3 bases and J gave up 1 base; unmatched junction bases: 4. Germline lookup yields CDR1 LNHDA and CDR2 SQIVND (reference sequence). The full variable domain, rest sourced from reference TRBV19 and TRBJ1-1, is DGGITQSPKYLFRKEGQNVTLSCEQNLNHDAMYWYRQDPGQGLRLIYYSQIVNDFQKGDIAEGYSVSREKKESFPLTVTSAQKNPTAFYLCASSIFGQGNTEAFFGQGTRLTVV.

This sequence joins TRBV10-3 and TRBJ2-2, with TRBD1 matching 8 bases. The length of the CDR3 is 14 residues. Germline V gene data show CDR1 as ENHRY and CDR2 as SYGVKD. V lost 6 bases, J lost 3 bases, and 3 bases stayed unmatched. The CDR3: CAIRPGQDTGELFF. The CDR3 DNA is TGTGCCATCAGACCGGGACAGGACACCGGGGAGCTGTTTTTT.

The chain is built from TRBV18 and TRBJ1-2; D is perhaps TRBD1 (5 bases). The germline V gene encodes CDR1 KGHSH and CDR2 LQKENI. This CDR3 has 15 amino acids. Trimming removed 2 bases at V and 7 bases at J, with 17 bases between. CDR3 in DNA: TGTGCCAGCTCACCAGGCGGGGGAAAGGTTCGTGGCTACACCTTC. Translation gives CASSPGGGKVRGYTF.

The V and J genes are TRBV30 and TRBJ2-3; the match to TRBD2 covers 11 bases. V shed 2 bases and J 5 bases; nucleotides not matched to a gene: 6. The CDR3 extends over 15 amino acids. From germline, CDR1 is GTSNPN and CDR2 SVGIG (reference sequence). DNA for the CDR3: TGTGCCTGGAGTACCCCTAGCGGGGGGATAGATACGCAGTATTTT. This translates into CAWSTPSGGIDTQYF.

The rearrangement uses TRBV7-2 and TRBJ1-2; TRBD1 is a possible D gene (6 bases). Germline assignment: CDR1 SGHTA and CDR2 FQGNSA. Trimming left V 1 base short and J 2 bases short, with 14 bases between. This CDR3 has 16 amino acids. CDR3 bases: TGTGCCAGCAGCTTAGGTGGTGGGGGGGCCAACTATGGCTACACCTTC. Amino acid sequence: CASSLGGGGANYGYTF.

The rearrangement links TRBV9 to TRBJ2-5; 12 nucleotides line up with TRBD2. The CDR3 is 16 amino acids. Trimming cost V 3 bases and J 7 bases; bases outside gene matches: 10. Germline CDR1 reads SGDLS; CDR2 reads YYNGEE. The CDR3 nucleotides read TGTGCCAGCAGCGGGGAGACTAGCGGGGGCTTCAGGACCCAGTACTTC. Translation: CASSGETSGGFRTQYF.

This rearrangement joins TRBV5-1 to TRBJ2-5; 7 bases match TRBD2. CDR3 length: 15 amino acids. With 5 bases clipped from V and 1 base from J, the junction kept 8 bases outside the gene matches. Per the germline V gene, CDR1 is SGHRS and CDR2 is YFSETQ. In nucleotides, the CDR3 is TGCGCCAGCAGAGCGACGGGGGGTACCCAAGAGACCCAGTACTTC. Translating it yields CASRATGGTQETQYF.

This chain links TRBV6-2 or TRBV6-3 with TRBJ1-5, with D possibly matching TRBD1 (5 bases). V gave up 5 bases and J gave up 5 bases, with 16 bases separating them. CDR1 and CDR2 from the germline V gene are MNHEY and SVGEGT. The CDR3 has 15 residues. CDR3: CASSALGGSHQPQHF. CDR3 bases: TGTGCCAGCAGTGCCCTTGGGGGGAGTCATCAGCCCCAGCATTTT.

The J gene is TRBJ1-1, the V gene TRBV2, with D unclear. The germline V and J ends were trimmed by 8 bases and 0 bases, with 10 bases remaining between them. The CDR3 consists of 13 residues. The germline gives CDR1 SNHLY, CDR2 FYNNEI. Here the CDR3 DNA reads TGTGCCAGCGACCGCGGGGTGAACACTGAAGCTTTCTTT. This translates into CASDRGVNTEAFF.

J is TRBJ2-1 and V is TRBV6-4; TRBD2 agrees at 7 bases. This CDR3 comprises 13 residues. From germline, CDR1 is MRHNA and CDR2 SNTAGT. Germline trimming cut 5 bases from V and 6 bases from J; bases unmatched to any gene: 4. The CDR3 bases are TGTGCCAGCAGTCCCCGGACTAGCAATGAGCAGTTCTTC. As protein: CASSPRTSNEQFF.

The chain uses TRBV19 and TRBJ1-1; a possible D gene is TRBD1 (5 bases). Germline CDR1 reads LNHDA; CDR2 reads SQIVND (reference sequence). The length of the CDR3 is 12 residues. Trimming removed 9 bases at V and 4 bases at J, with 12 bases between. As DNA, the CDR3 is TGTGCCAGCGGGGGGAGAGGCACTGAAGCTTTCTTT. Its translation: CASGGRGTEAFF. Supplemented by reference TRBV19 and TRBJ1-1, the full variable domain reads DGGITQSPKYLFRKEGQNVTLSCEQNLNHDAMYWYRQDPGQGLRLIYYSQIVNDFQKGDIAEGYSVSREKKESFPLTVTSAQKNPTAFYLCASGGRGTEAFFGQGTRLTVV.

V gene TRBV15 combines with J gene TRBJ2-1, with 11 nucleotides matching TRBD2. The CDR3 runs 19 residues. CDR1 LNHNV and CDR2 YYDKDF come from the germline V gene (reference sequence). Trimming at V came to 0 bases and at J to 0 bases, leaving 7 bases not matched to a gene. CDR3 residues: CATSRDFLAGGISYNEQFF. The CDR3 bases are TGTGCCACCAGCAGAGATTTCCTAGCGGGGGGAATCTCCTACAATGAGCAGTTCTTC.

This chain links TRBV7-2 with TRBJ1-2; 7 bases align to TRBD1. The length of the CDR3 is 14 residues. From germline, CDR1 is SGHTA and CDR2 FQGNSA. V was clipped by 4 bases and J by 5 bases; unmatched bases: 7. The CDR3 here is CASSSQGVGYGYTF. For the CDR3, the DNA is TGTGCCAGCAGCTCCCAGGGGGTAGGTTATGGCTACACCTTC. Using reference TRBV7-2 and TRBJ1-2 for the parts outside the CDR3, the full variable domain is GAGVSQSPSNKVTEKGKDVELRCDPISGHTALYWYRQSLGQGLEFLIYFQGNSAPDKSGLPSDRFSAERTGGSVSTLTIQRTQQEDSAVYLCASSSQGVGYGYTFGSGTRLTVV.

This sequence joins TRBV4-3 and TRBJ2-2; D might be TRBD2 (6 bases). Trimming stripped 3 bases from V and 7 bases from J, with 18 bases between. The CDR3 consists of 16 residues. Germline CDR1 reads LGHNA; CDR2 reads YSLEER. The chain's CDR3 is CASSHIVGGVSGELFF. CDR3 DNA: TGCGCCAGCAGCCACATTGTTGGAGGGGTCAGCGGGGAGCTGTTTTTT.